This T cell receptor beta chain appears in the sequencing data of a study of PD-1 blockade in classical Hodgkin lymphoma. The repertoire was sequenced with immunoSEQ multiplex PCR; TCRdb's copy has only in-frame clones and lacks some. The sample records 120,000 to 150,000 clones, approximately 72% being singletons. Brentuximab vedotin exposure varied among the patients, all of whom had relapsed after autologous stem cell transplantation. CDR1 is LNHDA, CDR2 SQIVND, per germline (reference sequence). V dropped 4 bases and J dropped 5 bases, with 5 bases sitting between them. This CDR3 comprises 11 residues.

The sequencing used peripheral blood mononuclear cells (PBMCs), collected before the second cycle of nivolumab. This chain links TRBV19 with TRBJ2-5; no clear D gene. The sequence was obtained from a human donor with classical Hodgkin lymphoma. In nucleotides, the CDR3 is TGTGCCAGTAGTACTCTCGAGACCCAGTACTTC. As protein: CASSTLETQYF.